A single TCR beta chain is shown here with its context. Some clones are missing from TCRdb's copy, which holds only in-frame ones; the method was immunoSEQ multiplex PCR. The data hold 150,000 or so clones, with approximately 89% observed a single time. Trimming took off 4 bases at V and 6 bases at J, with 21 bases between the two ends. There are 16 residues in the CDR3. Looked up from germline, CDR1 is SGHTA and CDR2 is FQGNSA. The sample comes from a study of T cell responses to AZD1222 COVID-19 vaccine. The sample here was peripheral blood, taken on day 0 of AZD1222 vaccination. The chain combines TRBV7-2 with TRBJ1-2; D is perhaps TRBD1 (6 bases). This TCR was recovered from an adult in good health. The CDR3 protein is CASSSTGQGRIHGYTF. CDR3 in DNA: TGTGCCAGCAGCTCTACAGGGCAGGGGCGCATCCATGGCTACACCTTC.